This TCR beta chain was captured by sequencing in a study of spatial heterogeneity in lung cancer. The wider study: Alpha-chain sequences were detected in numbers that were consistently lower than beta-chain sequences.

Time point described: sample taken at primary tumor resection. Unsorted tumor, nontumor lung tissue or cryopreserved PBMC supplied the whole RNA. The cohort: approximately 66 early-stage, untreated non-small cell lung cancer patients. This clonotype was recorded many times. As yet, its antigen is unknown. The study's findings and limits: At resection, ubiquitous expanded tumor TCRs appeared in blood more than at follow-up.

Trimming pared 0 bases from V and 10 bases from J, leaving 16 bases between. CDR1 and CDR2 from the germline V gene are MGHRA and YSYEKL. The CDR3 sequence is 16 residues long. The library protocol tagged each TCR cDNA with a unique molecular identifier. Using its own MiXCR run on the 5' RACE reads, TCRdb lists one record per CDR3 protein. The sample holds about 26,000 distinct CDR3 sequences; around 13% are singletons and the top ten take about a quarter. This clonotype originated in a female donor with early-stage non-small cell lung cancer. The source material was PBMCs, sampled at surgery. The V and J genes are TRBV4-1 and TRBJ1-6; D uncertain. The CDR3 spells CASSQEAGGPRSPLHF. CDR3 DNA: TGCGCCAGCAGCCAAGAGGCGGGAGGGCCTCGATCACCCCTCCACTTT.